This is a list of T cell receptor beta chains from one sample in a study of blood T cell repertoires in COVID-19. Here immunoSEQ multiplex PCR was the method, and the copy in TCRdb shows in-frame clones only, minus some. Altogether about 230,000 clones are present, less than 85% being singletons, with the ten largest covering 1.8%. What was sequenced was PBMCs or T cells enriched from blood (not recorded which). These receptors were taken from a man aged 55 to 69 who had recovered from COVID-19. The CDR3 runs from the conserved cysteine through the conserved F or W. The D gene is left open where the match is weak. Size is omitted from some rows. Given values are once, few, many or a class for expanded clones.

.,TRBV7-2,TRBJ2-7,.,TGTGCCAGCAGCCGTAGCTACGAGCAGTACTTC,CASSRSYEQYF
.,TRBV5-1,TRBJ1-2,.,TGCGCCAGCAGCTTGGCCGGAGGGTATGGCTACACCTTC,CASSLAGGYGYTF
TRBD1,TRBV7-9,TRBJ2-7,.,TGTGCCAGCAGCCTAGGACAGGGCCTCTCCTACGAGCAGTACTTC,CASSLGQGLSYEQYF
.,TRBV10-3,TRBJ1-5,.,TGTGCCATCAGTGAGTCTGGCAGGGATCAGCCCCAGCATTTT,CAISESGRDQPQHF
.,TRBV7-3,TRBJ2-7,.,TGTGCCAGCAGCCCGACCGGGGTCTCCTACGAGCAGTACTTC,CASSPTGVSYEQYF
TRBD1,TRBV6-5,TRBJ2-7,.,TGTGCCAGCAGTTACCGACAGGGATATTACGAGCAGTACTTC,CASSYRQGYYEQYF
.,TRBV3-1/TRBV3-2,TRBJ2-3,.,TGTGCCAGCAGCCAAGTGGCGGGCGCTAGCACAGATACGCAGTATTTT,CASSQVAGASTDTQYF
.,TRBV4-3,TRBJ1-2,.,TGCGCCAGCAGCCAAAGACAGGACCGCTATGGCTACACCTTC,CASSQRQDRYGYTF
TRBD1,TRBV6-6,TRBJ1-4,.,TGTGCCAGCAGGCAGGGGGCGCGAGATGAAAAACTGTTTTTT,CASRQGARDEKLFF
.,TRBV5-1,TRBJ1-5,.,TGCGCCAGCAGCATGGACAGCTATCAGCCCCAGCATTTT,CASSMDSYQPQHF
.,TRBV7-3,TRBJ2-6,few,TGTGCCAGCAGCGCGTCCGGGACATATGGAGGGGCCAACGTCCTGACTTTC,CASSASGTYGGANVLTF
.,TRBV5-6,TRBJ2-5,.,TGTGCCAGCAGCTTGGGAGCCGCGTACCAAGAGACCCAGTACTTC,CASSLGAAYQETQYF
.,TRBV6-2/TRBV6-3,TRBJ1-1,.,TGTGCCAGCAGTTATACCGGGACACAGAACACTGAAGCTTTCTTT,CASSYTGTQNTEAFF
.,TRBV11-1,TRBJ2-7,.,TGTGCCAGCAGCTTGGGGACACCCTACGAGCAGTACTTC,CASSLGTPYEQYF
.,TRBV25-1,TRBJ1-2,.,TGTGCCAGTTCCTTAGCTAACTATGGCTACACCTTC,CASSLANYGYTF
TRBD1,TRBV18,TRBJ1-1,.,TGTGCCAGCTCACCGCCGGGACAGGGGAGGAACACTGAAGCTTTCTTT,CASSPPGQGRNTEAFF
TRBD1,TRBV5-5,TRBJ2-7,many,TGTGCCAGCAGCTGGACAGGGGAAGAGCAGTACTTC,CASSWTGEEQYF